What follows describes a single TCR beta chain. Its antigen is currently not known. No qualities accompany the bases; no much larger clone lies one base away. This record comes from a study of spatial heterogeneity in lung cancer (dated by TCRdb to between 2018 and 2021). For context, the study as a whole: Beta-chain transcripts were consistently detected in greater numbers than alpha-chain transcripts, which likely reflected higher beta-chain transcript abundance. In the raw uncorrected reads, each unique combination of TCR and UMI appeared more than ten times on average. Nonsynonymous mutation counts, determined by whole-exome sequencing of tumor tissue, were related to features of the TCR repertoire. At surgery, 200 to 250 tumor regions, roughly 63 matched nontumor lung samples and more than 50 PBMC samples were TCR-sequenced for both alpha and beta chains. TCR alpha and beta repertoires were quantitatively compared across multiple tumor regions, matched nontumor lung and blood in non-small cell lung cancer.

Library preparation was by 5' RACE. TCRdb shows the sequencer as NextSeq 500. The TCR library protocol attached a unique molecular identifier to each TCR cDNA molecule to allow correction of PCR and sequencing errors. The original pipeline was this. Decombinator tools were used for TCR identification, UMI-based error correction and CDR3 extraction. Expanded TCRs were defined as those above a frequency of 2 per 1,000, corresponding to the top 1% of the tumor frequency distribution. Each repertoire was subsampled 100 times to 5,000 TCRs, after which Renyi diversity was computed with the R vegan package. CDR3 similarity networks were built from amino acid triplet string-kernel similarity, with CDR3s being connected when pairwise similarity was above 0.82. TCRdb reprocessing: public reads trimmed at Q25 with fastp, clones called with MiXCR, in-frame beta chains kept. A single entry per CDR3 protein holds the most common genes and DNA from its merged rows. TCRdb, rather than the study authors, made the V and J calls. This sample lists around 87,000 distinct CDR3 sequences; roughly 12% were detected once. The ten largest clones represent about 40% of the sample.

Trimming removed 3 bases from V and 5 bases from J, leaving 12 bases between the germline ends. CDR1 SGHRS and CDR2 YFSETQ were looked up in the germline V gene. Reading from cysteine to phenylalanine, the CDR3 counts 14 amino acids. Of the read, only the CDR3 DNA is kept; its 42 bases are in frame from base 1. Results and caveats for the whole study, not just this receptor: Ubiquitous expanded tumor TCRs showed up in blood more often at tumor resection than at routine follow-up. Confirming at a functional level the hypothesis that regional TCRs recognize regional mutations was considered to require additional single-cell paired TCR alpha and beta sequencing.

Taken with the paper, the label for time point translates to: sample taken at primary tumor resection. Whole RNA extracted from tumor and nontumor lung tissue, or from cryopreserved PBMC samples, was used for TCR sequencing without cell sorting. Donors were some 67 patients with early-stage, untreated non-small cell lung cancer from the lung TRACERx cohort. Only patients with enough RNA available from two or more tumor regions were chosen for TCR sequencing. Sequences were derived from PBMCs, sampled at surgery. The V and J segments used are TRBV5-1 and TRBJ2-1; the D gene may be TRBD1 or TRBD2, since each aligns over 5 bases. The TCR originated in a male donor with early-stage non-small cell lung cancer. This receptor has the CDR3 CASSWGGSNNEQFF. The nucleotides read TGCGCCAGCAGCTGGGGCGGGTCCAACAATGAGCAGTTCTTC.